This T cell receptor beta chain emerged from a study of control samples from healthy donors and cancer patients. The table came from immunoSEQ multiplex PCR; TCRdb's copy has only in-frame clones and leaves some out. The repertoire holds roughly 20,000 clones, about 80% seen once, with 27% in the top ten. The CDR3 loop spans 15 amino acids. Germline V gene sequence: CDR1 MNHEY, CDR2 SMNVEV (reference sequence). V was cut by 2 bases and J by 0 bases, with 9 bases left in between. The source is a man between 60 and 70 years old with head and neck cancer. The chain joins TRBV27 to TRBJ2-3, with D perhaps matching TRBD2 (6 bases). Sequencing was performed on PBMCs. The CDR3 here is CASSLGTRSTDTQYF. The CDR3 DNA is TGTGCCAGCAGTTTAGGGACTCGAAGCACAGATACGCAGTATTTT.